These 31 T cell receptor beta chains came from one sample sequenced in a study of blood T cells in healthy people across ages. Alongside a J-beta primer mix, a sample-barcoded 5' primer served in a second PCR lasting roughly 7 to 11 cycles. TCRdb analysed the 5' RACE reads with MiXCR anew, one entry per CDR3 protein. Here the sample spans fewer than 900,000 distinct CDR3 sequences, about half being singletons. The sample was blood. The source is a woman aged 55-69 years in good health.

V usage is TRBV11-3 and J usage is TRBJ1-2, with D possibly being TRBD1 (6 bases). Trimming took off 5 bases at V and 6 bases at J, with 13 bases between the two ends. Germline V gene sequence: CDR1 SGHNT, CDR2 YENEEA. The CDR3 has 13 amino acids. The chain's CDR3 is CASSLSGEDGYTF. The CDR3 bases are TGTGCCAGCAGCCTCTCAGGGGAAGATGGCTACACCTTC.

A remark on this clonotype: A much larger clone differs from this one at a single base, so this may be a read error. The chain is built from TRBV7-2 and TRBJ1-2; D is perhaps TRBD1 (5 bases). The CDR3 totals 17 residues. Germline CDR1 is SGHTA and CDR2 is FQGNSA. CDR3 nucleotide sequence: TGTGCCAGCAGCTTAGAGTCAGGGATGATGGCTAACTATGGCCACACCTTC. This sequence encodes CASSLESGMMANYGHTF. The entire variable domain, with the rest obtained from reference TRBV7-2 and TRBJ1-2, is as follows: GAGVSQSPSNKVTEKGKDVELRCDPISGHTALYWYRQSLGQGLEFLIYFQGNSAPDKSGLPSDRFSAERTGGSVSTLTIQRTQQEDSAVYLCASSLESGMMANYGHTFGSGTRLTVV.

The chain carries TRBV27 and TRBJ1-1; D might be TRBD1 (5 bases). The V end lost 6 bases, the J end lost 4 bases, and 12 bases lay between the germline ends. The CDR3 consists of 13 residues. Germline V gene data show CDR1 as MNHEY and CDR2 as SMNVEV (reference sequence). Here the CDR3 reads CASRGLRSTEAFF. In DNA, the CDR3 is TGTGCCAGCAGGGGACTAAGGAGCACTGAAGCTTTCTTT.

The chain couples TRBV7-9 to TRBJ2-7, with 7 nucleotides matching TRBD1. This CDR3 spans 16 amino acids. Germline CDR1 is SEHNR and CDR2 is FQNEAQ (reference sequence). V lost 5 bases to trimming and J lost 5 bases; unmatched junction nucleotides: 15. The CDR3 DNA reads TGTGCCAGCAGCCACCGCCGCCTGACAGGGTTTCACGAGCAGTACTTC. Translated: CASSHRRLTGFHEQYF.

This clonotype has only a few counts. The DNA of the CDR3 is TGTGCCAGCAGCTCCGGGGTAGCGGGAGAATTAGAGACCCAGTACTTC. It specifies CASSSGVAGELETQYF. The chain is built from TRBV7-2 and TRBJ2-7; TRBD2 aligns across 9 bases. The closer fit of TRBJ2-5 to the DNA end suggests the J call may be wrong. Germline CDR1 is SGHTA and CDR2 is FQGNSA. The CDR3 is 16 residues long.

CDR3 in amino acids: CASTRTTSYNEQFF. CDR3 in DNA: TGTGCCAGCACTCGGACAACCTCCTACAATGAGCAGTTCTTC. The chain links TRBV6-1 to TRBJ2-1; the D gene is possibly TRBD1 (5 bases). The germline V and J ends were trimmed by 7 bases and 0 bases, with 10 bases remaining between them. The CDR3 spans 14 residues. Germline V lookup: CDR1 MNHNS, CDR2 SASEGT.

The J gene is TRBJ1-1, the V gene TRBV11-2; D unclear. The V gene lost 1 base and the J gene lost 0 bases, with 6 bases spanning the gap. This CDR3 is 14 amino acids long. From germline, CDR1 is SGHAT and CDR2 FQNNGV. The CDR3 spells CASSLAQLNTEAFF. The CDR3 region has the DNA TGTGCCAGCAGCTTAGCCCAATTGAACACTGAAGCTTTCTTT.

This clonotype was counted many times. The chain is built from TRBV5-1 and TRBJ2-3, with D tentatively TRBD2 (5 bases). V lost 1 base to trimming and J lost 5 bases, with 11 bases between them. CDR3 length: 14 amino acids. Germline-derived CDR1 and CDR2 are SGHRS and YFSETQ. The CDR3 protein is CASSLSLAVDTQYF. CDR3 nucleotides: TGCGCCAGCAGCTTGAGTCTAGCAGTAGATACGCAGTATTTT.

This clonotype has just one count. This chain connects TRBV12-5 to TRBJ1-1; TRBD1 aligns across 7 bases. The length of the CDR3 is 15 residues. The trim removed 7 bases at V and 0 bases at J, leaving 8 bases unmatched. Germline loops: CDR1 LGHNT, CDR2 FRNRAP. The CDR3 DNA reads as TGTGCTAGTGCCATTGGGACAGTAATGAACACTGAAGCTTTCTTT. Its translation: CASAIGTVMNTEAFF. The full variable domain, with the rest looked up from reference TRBV12-5 and TRBJ1-1, is DARVTQTPRHKVTEMGQEVTMRCQPILGHNTVFWYRQTMMQGLELLAYFRNRAPLDDSGMPKDRFSAEMPDATLATLKIQPSEPRDSAVYFCASAIGTVMNTEAFFGQGTRLTVV.

This clonotype was seen many times. This rearrangement joins TRBV27 to TRBJ1-5, with 7 bases matching TRBD1. V trimming: 5 bases; J trimming: 2 bases; junction bases outside the gene matches: 12. From germline, CDR1 is MNHEY and CDR2 SMNVEV (reference sequence). The CDR3 is made up of 17 amino acids. The CDR3 DNA sequence: TGTGCCAGCAGTCCTCTAGACAGGGCGGAGGGCAATCAGCCCCAGCATTTT. Translation gives CASSPLDRAEGNQPQHF.

The table lists this clonotype with a few counts. The chain recombines TRBV9 with TRBJ1-2, with a possible D match to TRBD1 (6 bases). This CDR3 spans 14 amino acids. The germline V gene encodes CDR1 SGDLS and CDR2 YYNGEE. Trimming took off 3 bases at V and 10 bases at J, with 19 bases between the two ends. CDR3 bases: TGTGCCAGCAGCGGATACCGGACAGCACAGCTCTACACCTTC. Translated, it gives CASSGYRTAQLYTF.

This chain uses TRBV20-1 with TRBJ1-2; TRBD1 agrees at 8 bases. This CDR3 has 16 amino acids. V was pared by 6 bases and J by 6 bases, with 18 bases of the junction left unmatched. CDR1 is DFQATT, CDR2 SNEGSKA, per germline (reference sequence). CDR3 protein: CSAREDRVKLRHGYTF. The CDR3 region has the DNA TGCAGTGCCCGAGAGGACAGGGTAAAACTTCGCCATGGCTACACCTTC.

The V and J genes are TRBV28 and TRBJ2-7; 7 positions agree with TRBD1. Germline V gene data show CDR1 as MDHEN and CDR2 as SYDVKM. This CDR3 has 13 residues. V trimming: 7 bases; J trimming: 0 bases; junction bases outside the gene matches: 3. This CDR3 is CASKQGFSYEQYF. The CDR3 DNA follows: TGTGCCAGCAAACAGGGGTTCTCCTACGAGCAGTACTTC. Drawing the rest from reference TRBV28 and TRBJ2-7, the complete variable domain is DVKVTQSSRYLVKRTGEKVFLECVQDMDHENMFWYRQDPGLGLRLIYFSYDVKMKEKGDIPEGYSVSREKKERFSLILESASTNQTSMYLCASKQGFSYEQYFGPGTRLTVT.

Only a few counts were recorded for this clonotype. The J gene is TRBJ2-7, the V gene TRBV7-8; unclear D gene. The ends were cut back, 7 bases at V and 0 bases at J, with 22 bases in the middle. This CDR3 is 17 amino acids long. Germline CDR1 SGHVS, CDR2 FQNEAQ. CDR3 sequence (DNA): TGTGCCAGCACCGTAGCTTCCCGCCCTTCTAGCTCCTACGAGCAGTACTTC. This translates into CASTVASRPSSSYEQYF.

The J gene is TRBJ1-2, the V gene TRBV20-1; D is possibly TRBD1 (6 bases). Germline assignment: CDR1 DFQATT and CDR2 SNEGSKA (reference sequence). The CDR3 has 13 amino acids. V lost 0 bases, J lost 7 bases, and 12 bases lay in between. CDR3 residues: CSARDDGTFGYTF. As DNA, the CDR3 is TGCAGTGCTAGAGATGACGGGACATTTGGCTACACCTTC.

The chain uses TRBV3-1 and TRBJ1-4, with D uncertain. The CDR3 totals 11 residues. CDR1 and CDR2 (germline): LGHDT, YNNKEL (reference sequence). Trimming stripped 5 bases from V and 8 bases from J, with 6 bases between. CDR3 bases: TGTGCCAGCAGCACCCAGGAAAAACTGTTTTTT. The encoded protein is CASSTQEKLFF. Full variable domain (rest looked up from reference TRBV3-1 and TRBJ1-4): DTAVSQTPKYLVTQMGNDKSIKCEQNLGHDTMYWYKQDSKKFLKIMFSYNNKELIINETVPNRFSPKSPDKAHLNLHINSLELGDSAVYFCASSTQEKLFFGSGTQLSVL.

This clonotype was observed a handful of times. This chain connects TRBV7-2 to TRBJ2-5; D unclear. Trimming left V 1 base short and J 11 bases short, with 20 bases between. The CDR3 covers 15 residues. CDR1 is SGHTA, CDR2 FQGNSA, per germline. The chain's CDR3 is CASSLGGATWQEQYF. DNA for the CDR3: TGTGCCAGCAGCTTAGGCGGCGCCACATGGCAGGAGCAGTACTTC.

The chain has TRBV5-1 and TRBJ2-5, with 11 bases lining up with TRBD1. With V trimmed by 4 bases and J by 5 bases, 4 bases remained unmatched. This CDR3 is 14 amino acids long. In germline, CDR1 is SGHRS, CDR2 YFSETQ. This chain's CDR3 is CASSDRTGGETQYF. CDR3 nucleotides: TGCGCCAGCAGCGATCGGACAGGGGGCGAGACCCAGTACTTC.

This clonotype has a count of ten or more. The chain uses TRBV10-3 and TRBJ2-3, with no clear D. V dropped 9 bases and J dropped 5 bases, with 12 bases sitting between them. The CDR3 loop spans 12 amino acids. Germline V gene data show CDR1 as ENHRY and CDR2 as SYGVKD. CDR3 residues: CAIAPREDTQYF. Here the CDR3 DNA reads TGTGCCATAGCCCCAAGAGAAGATACGCAGTATTTT.

The chain uses TRBV12-3 or TRBV12-4 and TRBJ2-7, with D uncertain. V lost 2 bases and J lost 2, with 10 bases in between. This CDR3 spans 14 amino acids. CDR3 sequence: CASSLSGSAYEQYF. The CDR3 DNA reads as TGTGCCAGCAGTTTATCTGGCAGTGCCTACGAGCAGTACTTC.

The gene calls are TRBV7-2 and TRBJ1-1; D ambiguous. CDR1 and CDR2 (germline): SGHTA, FQGNSA. The CDR3 loop spans 13 amino acids. The CDR3 is CASVRERVTEAFF. The CDR3 DNA reads TGTGCGAGCGTGAGGGAGAGGGTCACTGAAGCTTTCTTT.

On this clonotype itself: The junction shows a germline mismatch at one end, possibly a read error. The rearrangement uses TRBV29-1 and TRBJ2-3, with unresolved D. The CDR3 covers 13 residues. CDR1 and CDR2 (germline): SQVTM, ANQGSEA. CDR3 sequence: CSVGNYSTDTRYF. CDR3 bases: TGCAGCGTTGGTAACTATAGCACAGATACGCGGTATTTT.

This chain joins TRBV11-3 and TRBJ2-1; D may be TRBD2 (6 bases). The CDR3 is 13 amino acids. Looked up from germline, CDR1 is SGHNT and CDR2 is YENEEA. V was cut by 4 bases and J by 4 bases, with 8 bases left in between. CDR3 bases: TGTGCCAGCAGCTCACTAGCTTACAATGAGCAGTTCTTC. Its protein is CASSSLAYNEQFF.

This chain uses TRBV7-2 with TRBJ1-5; D is unclear. The ends were cut back, 6 bases at V and 3 bases at J, with 9 bases in the middle. The CDR3 is made up of 13 amino acids. CDR1 and CDR2 (germline): SGHTA, FQGNSA. In DNA form, the CDR3 reads TGTGCCAGCAGGTTGAGTTTCAATCAGCCCCAGCATTTT. Its translation is CASRLSFNQPQHF.

CDR3 region: CASSQDIQAAYEQYF. As DNA, the CDR3 is TGCGCCAGCAGCCAAGACATCCAAGCGGCCTACGAGCAGTACTTC. The chain carries TRBV4-1 and TRBJ2-7; weak D call: TRBD2 (5 bases). V was cut by 0 bases and J by 2 bases, with 11 bases left in between. CDR1 is MGHRA and CDR2 is YSYEKL in the germline V gene. CDR3 length: 15 amino acids.

This chain links TRBV10-3 with TRBJ1-5; D gene uncertain. CDR3 length: 15 amino acids. Germline loops: CDR1 ENHRY, CDR2 SYGVKD. Deletions cut 0 bases from V and 3 bases from J, with 9 bases between. DNA for the CDR3: TGTGCCATCAGTGAGTCGGGAGGACCCAATCAGCCCCAGCATTTT. It translates to CAISESGGPNQPQHF.

To note about this clonotype: One junction end does not reproduce the germline sequence, and a read error may be involved. V usage is TRBV9 and J usage is TRBJ2-1; D is unclear. CDR1 is SGDLS, CDR2 YYNGEE, per germline. CDR3 length: 14 residues. In DNA form, the CDR3 reads TGTGCCGGCAGCGTAGTGTCGTCTTGGAATGAGCAGTTCTTC. Translating gives CAGSVVSSWNEQFF.

This clonotype was seen a handful of times. The J gene is TRBJ2-7, the V gene TRBV7-6; D might be TRBD2 (5 bases). Trimming cost V 1 base and J 4 bases, with 11 bases left between them. Germline V gene lookup returns CDR1 SGHVS and CDR2 FNYEAQ. CDR3 length: 14 residues. This CDR3 reads CASSLVGEGYEQYF. DNA for the CDR3: TGTGCCAGCAGCTTAGTAGGAGAGGGTTACGAGCAGTACTTC.

The chain uses TRBV7-2 and TRBJ2-7, with D possibly being TRBD2 (5 bases). Germline V gene sequence: CDR1 SGHTA, CDR2 FQGNSA. The CDR3 totals 15 residues. With 4 bases removed from V and 7 bases from J, the gap between germline ends came to 20 bases. The CDR3 DNA follows: TGTGCCAGCAGCTCCCAGGACTTGATCTACGATGAGCAGTACTTC. It codes for CASSSQDLIYDEQYF.

The genes are TRBV29-1 and TRBJ1-2; D uncertain. Trimming cost V 4 bases and J 7 bases, with 4 bases left between them. This CDR3 spans 9 amino acids. Germline values: CDR1 SQVTM, CDR2 ANQGSEA. Written as DNA, the CDR3 is TGCAGCGTTGTACGTGGCTACACCTTC. This translates into CSVVRGYTF.

The rearrangement links TRBV5-1 to TRBJ2-5, with 8 bases that match TRBD2. Per germline, CDR1 SGHRS and CDR2 YFSETQ. The CDR3 length is 15 residues. J lost 11 bases, V lost 4 bases, and 16 bases had no gene match. CDR3 protein: CASSPYSGNVNEQYF. As DNA, the CDR3 is TGCGCCAGCAGCCCCTATAGCGGGAACGTCAATGAGCAGTACTTC. Filled out from reference TRBV5-1 and TRBJ2-5, the complete variable domain reads KAGVTQTPRYLIKTRGQQVTLSCSPISGHRSVSWYQQTPGQGLQFLFEYFSETQRNKGNFPGRFSGRQFSNSRSEMNVSTLELGDSALYLCASSPYSGNVNEQYFGPGTRLLVL.